The 12 T cell receptor beta chains presented below share a single source sample, sequenced in a study of T cell responses to AZD1222 COVID-19 vaccine. The table came from immunoSEQ multiplex PCR; TCRdb's copy has only in-frame clones and leaves some out. The sample records 180,000 or so clones, less than 90% being singletons. The specimen was peripheral blood, collected on day 0 of AZD1222 vaccination. Receptor source: an adult in good health.

The chain's CDR3 is CASSIEGAGNTIYF. In nucleotides, the CDR3 is TGTGCCAGTAGTATCGAGGGGGCTGGAAACACCATATATTTT. The chain links TRBV19 to TRBJ1-3; D is perhaps TRBD1 (6 bases). The V and J ends lost 3 bases and 2 bases respectively, with 8 bases between them. CDR3 length: 14 amino acids. Germline-derived CDR1 and CDR2 are LNHDA and SQIVND (reference sequence). Full variable domain (outside the CDR3, taken from reference TRBV19 and TRBJ1-3): DGGITQSPKYLFRKEGQNVTLSCEQNLNHDAMYWYRQDPGQGLRLIYYSQIVNDFQKGDIAEGYSVSREKKESFPLTVTSAQKNPTAFYLCASSIEGAGNTIYFGEGSWLTVV.

The chain joins TRBV6-2 or TRBV6-3 to TRBJ1-2; TRBD1 matches 7 bases. CDR3 size: 14 residues. Germline CDR1 reads MNHEY; CDR2 reads SVGEGT. Trimming removed 2 bases from V and 3 bases from J; junction bases left unmatched: 3. Written as DNA, the CDR3 is TGTGCCAGCAGTTACCCCGACAGGGACTATGGCTACACCTTC. It yields the protein CASSYPDRDYGYTF.

With regard to this clone: In the same sample, other DNA sequences code for this CDR3. The CDR3 region is CASRTTGGNTEAFF. The CDR3 nucleotides read TGTGCCAGTAGAACGACAGGGGGGAACACTGAAGCTTTCTTT. V is TRBV19 and J is TRBJ1-1; 9 nucleotides line up with TRBD1. CDR3 length: 14 amino acids. Germline V gives CDR1 LNHDA, CDR2 SQIVND (reference sequence). The junction had 3 bases not matched to a gene; V was cut back by 6 bases and J by 1 base.

The chain is built from TRBV11-2 and TRBJ1-3; D remains ambiguous. The CDR3 runs to 15 residues. CDR1 is SGHAT, CDR2 FQNNGV, per germline. Trimming cost V 8 bases and J 0 bases, with 14 bases left between them. The CDR3: CASGREWGSGNTIYF. CDR3 nucleotides: TGTGCCAGCGGAAGGGAGTGGGGCTCTGGAAACACCATATATTTT.

The chain combines TRBV5-1 with TRBJ2-1, with 13 nucleotides matching TRBD2. The germline V gene has CDR1 SGHRS and CDR2 YFSETQ. The ends lost 4 bases at V and 7 bases at J; junction bases unmatched: 8. This CDR3 is built from 16 residues. The CDR3 sequence is CASSRTGTSGVNEQFF. CDR3 nucleotides: TGCGCCAGCAGCCGTACCGGGACTAGCGGGGTGAATGAGCAGTTCTTC.

V is TRBV3-1 (or the pseudogene TRBV3-2) and J is TRBJ1-4; weak D call: TRBD1 (5 bases). V lost 2 bases, J lost 8 bases, and 9 bases lay in between. Germline V gene sequence: CDR1 LGHDT, CDR2 YNNKEL (reference sequence). This CDR3 region has 13 residues. The CDR3 bases are TGTGCCAGCAGCCAACAGGGTGGCGAAAAACTGTTTTTT. The encoded protein is CASSQQGGEKLFF.

V and J are TRBV2 and TRBJ1-2; the D is unclear. The CDR3 is 14 residues long. V shed 0 bases and J shed 6 bases, with 11 bases lying between them. CDR1 SNHLY and CDR2 FYNNEI come from the germline V gene. Written as DNA, the CDR3 is TGTGCCAGCAGTGAAGCGCGCCTTATAGATGGCTACACCTTC. It translates to CASSEARLIDGYTF.

V usage is TRBV19 and J usage is TRBJ2-7, with a tentative D call TRBD2 (6 bases). CDR1 and CDR2 from the germline V gene are LNHDA and SQIVND (reference sequence). Trimming took 3 bases from V and 3 from J, leaving 12 bases between them. The CDR3 is made up of 14 amino acids. The CDR3 protein is CASSITRGLYEQYF. CDR3 in DNA: TGTGCCAGTAGTATCACAAGGGGACTCTACGAGCAGTACTTC.

The CDR3 nucleotides are TGCGCCAGCAGCTTGGAGGGCAGGGGCGGTGAAAAACTGTTTTTT. Translation gives CASSLEGRGGEKLFF. The chain joins TRBV5-1 to TRBJ1-4; D is possibly TRBD1 (6 bases). The length of the CDR3 is 15 residues. The germline V gene has CDR1 SGHRS and CDR2 YFSETQ. V was trimmed by 0 bases and J by 7 bases, leaving 13 bases between them.

The chain employs TRBV10-3 and TRBJ1-2, with 8 nucleotides matching TRBD1. The germline CDR1 and CDR2 sequences are ENHRY and SYGVKD. Trimming took 1 base from V and 0 from J; bases not matched to a gene: 4. The CDR3 has 16 residues. The CDR3 region is CAISELTGGANYGYTF. The CDR3 DNA sequence: TGTGCCATCAGTGAGTTAACAGGGGGAGCTAACTATGGCTACACCTTC.

The chain recombines TRBV14 with TRBJ1-1, with D maybe TRBD1 (6 bases). V was pared by 5 bases and J by 4 bases, with 17 bases between. The CDR3 extends over 15 amino acids. The germline V gene encodes CDR1 SGHDN and CDR2 FVKESK. DNA for the CDR3: TGTGCCAGCAGCTTAATTGGGGGCTGGAGCACTGAAGCTTTCTTT. This sequence encodes CASSLIGGWSTEAFF.

The J gene is TRBJ2-5, the V gene TRBV5-1, with D possibly being TRBD1 (6 bases). V was trimmed by 4 bases and J by 2 bases, leaving 15 bases between them. Germline values: CDR1 SGHRS, CDR2 YFSETQ. The CDR3 has 15 residues. CDR3 nucleotide sequence: TGCGCCAGCAGCATTAACAGGGATAAACAAGAGACCCAGTACTTC. Translated: CASSINRDKQETQYF.